This TCR beta chain was observed in a study of T-cell reconstitution after alpha-beta-depleted transplantation in children. Regarding the study as a whole: The study reportedly traced alpha-beta T cells about two months after transplant to several hundred expanded graft clones. Certain patients had high TCRbeta diversity at day 60, and it came from recipient T cells and thymic progenitors that survived. By one year post-transplant, T-cell counts and diversity largely arose from T cells that were newly produced.

Using unique molecular identifiers, the investigators prepared the TCRbeta library. Via MiXCR, TCRdb re-called the PCR reads, giving one row per CDR3 protein. The sample lists 700,000 to 850,000 distinct CDR3 sequences; roughly 15% were seen once. V lost 4 bases to trimming and J lost 5 bases, with 11 bases between them. The CDR3 totals 12 residues. CDR1 DFQATT and CDR2 SNEGSKA come from the germline V gene (reference sequence). As for this clonotype: Its antigen is undetermined.

This sequence was found in a male patient younger than 18 who had a stem cell transplant for acute lymphoblastic leukemia, so the T cells may come from the graft donor. This chain joins TRBV20-1 and TRBJ2-5; tentatively, D is TRBD2 (5 bases). The input for sequencing was PBMCs, mostly from graft donor cells, taken 360 days after TCRalphabeta/CD19-depleted stem cell transplant. The CDR3 sequence is CSAIVGGETQYF. The CDR3 DNA sequence: TGCAGTGCTATAGTGGGCGGGGAGACCCAGTACTTC.